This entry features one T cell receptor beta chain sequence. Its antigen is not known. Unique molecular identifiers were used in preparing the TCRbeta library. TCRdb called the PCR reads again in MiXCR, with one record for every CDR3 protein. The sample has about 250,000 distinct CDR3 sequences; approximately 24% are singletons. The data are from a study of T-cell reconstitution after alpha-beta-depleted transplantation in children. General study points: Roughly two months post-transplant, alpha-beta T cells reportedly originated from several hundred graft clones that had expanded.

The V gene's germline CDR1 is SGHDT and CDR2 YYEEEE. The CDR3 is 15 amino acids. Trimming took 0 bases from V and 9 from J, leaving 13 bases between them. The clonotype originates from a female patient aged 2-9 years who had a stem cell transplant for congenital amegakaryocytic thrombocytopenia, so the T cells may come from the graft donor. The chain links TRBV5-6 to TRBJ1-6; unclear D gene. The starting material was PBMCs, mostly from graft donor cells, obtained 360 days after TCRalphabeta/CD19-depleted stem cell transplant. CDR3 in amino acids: CASSLVGRPGSPLHF. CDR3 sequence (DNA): TGTGCCAGCAGCTTGGTAGGTCGTCCGGGTTCACCCCTCCACTTT.